The T cell receptor (beta chain) under discussion was sequenced for a study of T-cell reconstitution after alpha-beta-depleted transplantation in children. For TCRbeta, the library was prepared with unique molecular identifiers. TCRdb analysed the PCR reads with MiXCR anew, one entry per CDR3 protein. Of under 300,000 distinct CDR3 sequences in the sample, 11% were seen once. V gave up 3 bases and J gave up 12 bases; unmatched junction bases: 7. Per germline, CDR1 LNHDA and CDR2 SQIVND (reference sequence). The CDR3 length is 13 residues. The sequenced sample was peripheral blood, obtained 180 days after TCRalphabeta/CD19-depleted stem cell transplant. The rearrangement links TRBV19 to TRBJ2-1; 8 positions match TRBD2. The receptor's source is a male patient aged 2-15 years who had a stem cell transplant for chronic granulomatous disease, so the T cells may come from the graft donor. CDR3 DNA: TGTGCCAGTAGTATCGGGAGGGCCGATCGGCAGTTCTTC. It is translated as CASSIGRADRQFF.